The clone carrying this T cell receptor beta chain has ten or more counts. The library put unique molecular identifiers onto individual cDNA molecules. TCRdb passed the RACE reads through MiXCR, listing each CDR3 protein once. This sample has around 44,000 distinct CDR3 sequences, with 3.5% to 4% found just once. These data belong to a study of human T cells and chemical hapten exposure. V was pared by 4 bases and J by 4 bases, with 11 bases between. CDR1 is SGDLS and CDR2 is YYNGEE in the germline V gene. This CDR3 comprises 13 residues. Time point here: patch test 1, 2 weeks after DPC sensitization. Regarding treatment: therapeutic diphenylcyclopropenone sensitization with weekly scalp DPC. Total RNA was extracted from unfractionated whole blood.

Sequencing was performed on whole blood, taken in connection with sensitization to the hapten diphenylcyclopropenone (DPC). This chain connects TRBV9 to TRBJ1-1; D is possibly TRBD1 (6 bases). The sequence was collected from a man between 45 and 60 years old with alopecia areata. Some clones in this sample may be carry-over from other donors' samples. In nucleotides, the CDR3 is TGTGCCAGCAGCCCAGGGGTTTTCACTGAAGCTTTCTTT. Translated, it gives CASSPGVFTEAFF.